This is a list of T cell receptor beta chains from one sample in a study of cytomegalovirus exposure and HLA in healthy donors. Profiled with immunoSEQ multiplex PCR; TCRdb holds only in-frame clones, not every one. This table has about 200,000 clones, roughly 83% appearing once. Sequenced input: PBMCs. These receptors were obtained from a boy aged 2 to 10 in good health and CMV-seronegative. Both conserved end residues are part of each CDR3. The D gene is left open where the match is weak. Clone sizes are given selectively: once, few, many, or a class where the clone is expanded.

TRBD1	.	TRBV19	TRBJ1-1	CASSPRGRSEAFF	TGTGCCAGTAGTCCCAGGGGGCGAAGTGAAGCTTTCTTT
TRBD2	.	TRBV5-1	TRBJ2-1	CASSRLAGDEQFF	TGCGCCAGCAGCCGGCTAGCGGGGGATGAGCAGTTCTTC
.	.	TRBV6-5	TRBJ1-2	CASRAPKGRNYGYTF	TGTGCCAGCAGAGCCCCAAAAGGGAGGAACTATGGCTACACCTTC
.	few	TRBV4-1	TRBJ2-3	CASSQDLSTDTQYF	TGTGCCAGCAGCCAAGACCTAAGCACAGATACGCAGTATTTT
TRBD1	.	TRBV4-2	TRBJ1-4	CASSQAPGQNNEKLFF	TGTGCCAGCAGCCAAGCCCCGGGACAGAACAATGAAAAACTGTTTTTT
TRBD2	.	TRBV13	TRBJ2-1	CASSPGLAGGREQFF	TGTGCCAGCAGCCCCGGACTAGCGGGGGGCAGGGAGCAGTTCTTC
.	.	TRBV7-9	TRBJ1-1	CASRIAGGDTEAFF	TGTGCCAGCAGAATAGCGGGCGGCGACACTGAAGCTTTCTTT
TRBD2	.	TRBV9	TRBJ2-1	CASSPLAGGPFNEQFF	TGTGCCAGCAGCCCCCTAGCGGGGGGGCCGTTCAATGAGCAGTTCTTC
.	.	TRBV6-5	TRBJ1-1	CASSYSSVNTEAFF	TGTGCCAGCAGTTACTCGTCAGTAAACACTGAAGCTTTCTTT
TRBD2	.	TRBV27	TRBJ2-2	CVSAGLAGTDGELFF	TGTGTCAGCGCGGGACTAGCGGGAACGGACGGGGAGCTGTTTTTT
.	.	TRBV25-1	TRBJ2-5	CASSEGGAGETQYF	TGTGCCAGCAGCGAAGGGGGGGCCGGGGAGACCCAGTACTTC
TRBD2	.	TRBV27	TRBJ2-1	CASSLAGGPRYNEQFF	TGTGCCAGCAGTTTAGCGGGGGGGCCTAGGTATAATGAGCAGTTCTTC
.	.	TRBV5-1	TRBJ2-1	CASNLGLDYNEQFF	TGCGCCAGCAACCTCGGACTCGACTACAATGAGCAGTTCTTC
.	.	TRBV15	TRBJ1-5	CATSSRRGGKSYSNQPQHF	TGTGCCACCAGCAGTAGACGGGGTGGTAAGTCTTATAGCAATCAGCCCCAGCATTTT
.	.	TRBV11-2	TRBJ2-4	CASSLGREDIQYF	TGTGCCAGCAGCTTAGGCAGGGAGGACATTCAGTACTTC
.	.	TRBV5-4	TRBJ1-1	CASSLGTENTEAFF	TGTGCCAGCAGCTTGGGGACAGAGAACACTGAAGCTTTCTTT
.	.	TRBV9	TRBJ2-6	CASSVTSGANVLTF	TGTGCCAGCAGCGTAACTAGTGGGGCCAACGTCCTGACTTTC
TRBD1	once	TRBV4-1	TRBJ2-2	CASSQIKTGPTGELFF	TGCGCCAGCAGCCAAATAAAGACAGGGCCCACCGGGGAGCTGTTTTTT